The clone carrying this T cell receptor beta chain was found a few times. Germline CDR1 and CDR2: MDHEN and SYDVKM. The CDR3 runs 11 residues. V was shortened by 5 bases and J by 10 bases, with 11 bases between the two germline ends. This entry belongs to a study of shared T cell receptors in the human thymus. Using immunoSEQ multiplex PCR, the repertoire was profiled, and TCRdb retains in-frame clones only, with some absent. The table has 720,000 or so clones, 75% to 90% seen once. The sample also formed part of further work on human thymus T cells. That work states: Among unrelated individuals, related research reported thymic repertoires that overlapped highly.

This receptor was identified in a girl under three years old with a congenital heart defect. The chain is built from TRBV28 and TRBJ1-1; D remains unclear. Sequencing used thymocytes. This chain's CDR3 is CASSPQSGAFF. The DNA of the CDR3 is TGTGCCAGCAGTCCACAAAGCGGAGCTTTCTTT. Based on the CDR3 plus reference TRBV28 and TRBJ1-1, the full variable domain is DVKVTQSSRYLVKRTGEKVFLECVQDMDHENMFWYRQDPGLGLRLIYFSYDVKMKEKGDIPEGYSVSREKKERFSLILESASTNQTSMYLCASSPQSGAFFGQGTRLTVV.